The text below deals with one TCR beta chain. The record originates from a study of cytomegalovirus exposure and HLA in healthy donors. The study ran its PCR with 60 Vbeta and 13 Jbeta primers. Sequencing was performed with immunoSEQ multiplex PCR; in TCRdb, only in-frame clones are kept and a portion is missing. This sample has under 200,000 clones, with 70% to 85% found just once. Specimen: PBMCs. The sequence was collected from a woman aged 25 to 39 in good health and CMV-seropositive.

In nucleotides, the CDR3 is TGTGCCAGCAGTTTGGGTCGGGAGTACGAGCAGTACTTC. As protein: CASSLGREYEQYF. The chain couples TRBV27 to TRBJ2-7; TRBD2 is a possible D gene (6 bases). CDR1 is MNHEY, CDR2 SMNVEV, per germline (reference sequence). The CDR3 has 13 residues. V lost 3 bases and J 4 bases, leaving 10 bases between the germline ends.